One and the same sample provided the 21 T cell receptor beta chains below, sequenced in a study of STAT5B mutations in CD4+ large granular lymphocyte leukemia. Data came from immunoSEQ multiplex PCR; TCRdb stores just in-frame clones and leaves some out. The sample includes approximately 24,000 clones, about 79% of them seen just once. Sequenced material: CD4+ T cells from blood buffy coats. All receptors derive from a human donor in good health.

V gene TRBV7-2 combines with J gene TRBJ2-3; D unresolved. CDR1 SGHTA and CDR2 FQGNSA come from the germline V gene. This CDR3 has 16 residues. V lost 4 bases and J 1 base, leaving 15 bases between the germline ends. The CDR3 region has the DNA TGTGCCAGCAGCTCCCCCCTGAAGGTTCGCACAGATACGCAGTATTTT. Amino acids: CASSSPLKVRTDTQYF. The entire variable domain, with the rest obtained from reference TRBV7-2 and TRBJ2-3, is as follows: GAGVSQSPSNKVTEKGKDVELRCDPISGHTALYWYRQSLGQGLEFLIYFQGNSAPDKSGLPSDRFSAERTGGSVSTLTIQRTQQEDSAVYLCASSSPLKVRTDTQYFGPGTRLTVL.

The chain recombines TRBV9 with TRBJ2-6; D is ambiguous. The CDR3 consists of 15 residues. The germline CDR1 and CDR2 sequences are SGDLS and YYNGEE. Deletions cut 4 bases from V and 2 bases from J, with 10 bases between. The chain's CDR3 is CASSLRPAGANVLTF. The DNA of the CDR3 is TGTGCCAGCAGCCTAAGGCCGGCTGGGGCCAACGTCCTGACTTTC.

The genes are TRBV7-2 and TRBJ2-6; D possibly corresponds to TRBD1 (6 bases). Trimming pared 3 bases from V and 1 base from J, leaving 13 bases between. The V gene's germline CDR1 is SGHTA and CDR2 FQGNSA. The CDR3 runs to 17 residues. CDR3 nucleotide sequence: TGTGCCAGCAGCTTGTTTGCTACAGGGTCTGGGGCCAACGTCCTGACTTTC. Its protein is CASSLFATGSGANVLTF. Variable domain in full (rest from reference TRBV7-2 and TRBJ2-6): GAGVSQSPSNKVTEKGKDVELRCDPISGHTALYWYRQSLGQGLEFLIYFQGNSAPDKSGLPSDRFSAERTGGSVSTLTIQRTQQEDSAVYLCASSLFATGSGANVLTFGAGSRLTVL.

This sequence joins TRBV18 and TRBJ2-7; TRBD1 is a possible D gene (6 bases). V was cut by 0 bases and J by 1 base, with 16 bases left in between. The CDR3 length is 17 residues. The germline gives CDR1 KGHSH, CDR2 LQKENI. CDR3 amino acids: CASSPPFQDRNSYEQYF. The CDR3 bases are TGTGCCAGCTCACCACCGTTTCAGGACAGAAATTCCTACGAGCAGTACTTC.

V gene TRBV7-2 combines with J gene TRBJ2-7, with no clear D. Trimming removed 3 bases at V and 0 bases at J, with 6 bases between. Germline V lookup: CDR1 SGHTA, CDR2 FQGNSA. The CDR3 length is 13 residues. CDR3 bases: TGTGCCAGCAGCTTGACACCCTCCTACGAGCAGTACTTC. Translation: CASSLTPSYEQYF.

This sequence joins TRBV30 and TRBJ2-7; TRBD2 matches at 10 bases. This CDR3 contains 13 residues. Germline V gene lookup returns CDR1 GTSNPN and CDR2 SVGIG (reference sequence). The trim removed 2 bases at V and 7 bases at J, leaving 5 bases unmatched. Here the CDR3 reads CAWSSGRAQEQYF. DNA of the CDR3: TGTGCCTGGAGTAGCGGGAGGGCCCAGGAGCAGTACTTC.

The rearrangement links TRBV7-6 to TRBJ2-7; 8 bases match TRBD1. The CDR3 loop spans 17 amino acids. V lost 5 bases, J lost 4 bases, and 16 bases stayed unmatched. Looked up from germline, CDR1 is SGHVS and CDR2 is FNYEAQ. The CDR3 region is CASSLRPRQGTPYEQYF. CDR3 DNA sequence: TGTGCCAGCAGCCTACGCCCTCGACAGGGGACCCCTTACGAGCAGTACTTC.

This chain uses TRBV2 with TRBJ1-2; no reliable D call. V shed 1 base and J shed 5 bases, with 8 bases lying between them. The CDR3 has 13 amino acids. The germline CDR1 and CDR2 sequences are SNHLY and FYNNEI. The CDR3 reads CASSEVFRYGYTF. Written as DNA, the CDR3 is TGTGCCAGCAGTGAAGTGTTTAGATATGGCTACACCTTC.

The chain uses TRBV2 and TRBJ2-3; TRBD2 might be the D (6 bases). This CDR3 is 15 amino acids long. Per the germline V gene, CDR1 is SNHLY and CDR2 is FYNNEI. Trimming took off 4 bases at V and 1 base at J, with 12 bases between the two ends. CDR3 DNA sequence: TGTGCCAGCAGTGCCGGGAGCCTTGGCACAGATACGCAGTATTTT. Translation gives CASSAGSLGTDTQYF.

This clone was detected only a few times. The DNA for the CDR3 is TGTGCCAGCTCACGGGGACAGGGAATCGCTGAAGCTTTCTTT. Protein: CASSRGQGIAEAFF. The chain links TRBV18 to TRBJ1-1, with TRBD1 identical over 9 bases. This CDR3 has 14 residues. Germline CDR1 KGHSH, CDR2 LQKENI. V dropped 4 bases and J dropped 6; count of bases not matched to a gene: 6.

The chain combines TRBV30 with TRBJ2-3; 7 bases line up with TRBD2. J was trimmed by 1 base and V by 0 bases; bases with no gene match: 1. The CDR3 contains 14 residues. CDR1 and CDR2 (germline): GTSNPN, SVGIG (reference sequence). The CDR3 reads CAWSVAGGTDTQYF. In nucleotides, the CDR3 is TGTGCCTGGAGTGTTGCGGGAGGCACAGATACGCAGTATTTT.

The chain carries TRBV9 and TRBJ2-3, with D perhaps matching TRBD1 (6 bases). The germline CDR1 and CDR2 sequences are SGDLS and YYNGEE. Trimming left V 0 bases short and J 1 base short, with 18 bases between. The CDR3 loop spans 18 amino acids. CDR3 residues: CASSVATGHLFGTDTQYF. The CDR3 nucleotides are TGTGCCAGCAGCGTAGCCACGGGACACCTTTTTGGCACAGATACGCAGTATTTT.

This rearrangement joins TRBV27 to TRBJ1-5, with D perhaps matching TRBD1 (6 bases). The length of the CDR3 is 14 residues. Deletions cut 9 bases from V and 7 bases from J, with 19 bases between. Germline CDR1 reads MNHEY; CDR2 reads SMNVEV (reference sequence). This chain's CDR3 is CASAMGGAGQPQHF. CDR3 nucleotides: TGTGCCAGTGCTATGGGGGGGGCAGGGCAGCCCCAGCATTTT.

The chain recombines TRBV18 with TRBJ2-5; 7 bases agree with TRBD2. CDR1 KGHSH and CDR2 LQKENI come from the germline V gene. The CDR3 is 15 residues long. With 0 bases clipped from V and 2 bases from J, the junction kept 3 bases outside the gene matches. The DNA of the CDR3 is TGTGCCAGCTCACCACCGTGGGGGGGACAAGAGACCCAGTACTTC. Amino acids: CASSPPWGGQETQYF.

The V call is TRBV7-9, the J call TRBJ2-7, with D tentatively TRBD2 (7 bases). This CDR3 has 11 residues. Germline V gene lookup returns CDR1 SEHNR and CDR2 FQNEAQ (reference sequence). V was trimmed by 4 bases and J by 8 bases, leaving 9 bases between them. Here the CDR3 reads CASSSGGQQYF. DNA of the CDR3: TGTGCCAGCAGCTCCGGGGGGCAGCAGTACTTC.

CDR3 loop: CASSRDRQSGNTIYF. The DNA of the CDR3 is TGCGCCAGCAGCCGAGACAGACAATCCGGAAACACCATATATTTT. V is TRBV4-1 and J is TRBJ1-3; D is possibly TRBD1 (5 bases). The germline V gene has CDR1 MGHRA and CDR2 YSYEKL. Trimming pared 4 bases from V and 4 bases from J, leaving 14 bases between. CDR3 size: 15 residues.

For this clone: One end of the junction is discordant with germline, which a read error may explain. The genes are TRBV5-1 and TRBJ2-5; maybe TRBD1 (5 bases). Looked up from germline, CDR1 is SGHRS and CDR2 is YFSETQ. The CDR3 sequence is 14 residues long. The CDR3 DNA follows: TGCGCCAGCCGCTTCCCAGGGTTCCAAGAGACCCAGTACTTC. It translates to CASRFPGFQETQYF.

The CDR3 DNA reads TGTGCCAGCAGGAGACCGGGTAGCAATCAGCCCCAGCATTTT. Translating gives CASRRPGSNQPQHF. V usage is TRBV11-2 and J usage is TRBJ1-5; the D is unclear. The CDR3 runs 14 residues. Germline V lookup: CDR1 SGHAT, CDR2 FQNNGV. V lost 6 bases and J 0 bases, leaving 9 bases between the germline ends.

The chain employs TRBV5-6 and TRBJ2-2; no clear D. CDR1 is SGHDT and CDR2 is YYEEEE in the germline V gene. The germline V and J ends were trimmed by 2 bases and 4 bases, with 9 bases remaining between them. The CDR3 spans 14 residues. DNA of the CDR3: TGTGCCAGCAGCTTTGGTCAGCCCACCGGGGAGCTGTTTTTT. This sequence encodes CASSFGQPTGELFF. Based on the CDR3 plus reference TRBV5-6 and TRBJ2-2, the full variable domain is DAGVTQSPTHLIKTRGQQVTLRCSPKSGHDTVSWYQQALGQGPQFIFQYYEEEERQRGNFPDRFSGHQFPNYSSELNVNALLLGDSALYLCASSFGQPTGELFFGEGSRLTVL.

CDR3 in amino acids: CASSLGRNSYNEQFF. The CDR3 DNA follows: TGTGCCAGCAGCTTGGGGCGGAACTCCTACAATGAGCAGTTCTTC. The rearrangement joins TRBV5-6 to TRBJ2-1; unclear D gene. Germline V lookup: CDR1 SGHDT, CDR2 YYEEEE. This CDR3 has 15 amino acids. V lost 0 bases and J 0 bases, leaving 7 bases between the germline ends.

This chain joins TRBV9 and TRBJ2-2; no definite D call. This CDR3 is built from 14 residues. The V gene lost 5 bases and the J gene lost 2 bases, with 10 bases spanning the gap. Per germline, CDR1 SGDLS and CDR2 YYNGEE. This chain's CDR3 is CASRGRHNTGELFF. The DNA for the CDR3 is TGTGCCAGCAGGGGTCGCCATAACACCGGGGAGCTGTTTTTT.